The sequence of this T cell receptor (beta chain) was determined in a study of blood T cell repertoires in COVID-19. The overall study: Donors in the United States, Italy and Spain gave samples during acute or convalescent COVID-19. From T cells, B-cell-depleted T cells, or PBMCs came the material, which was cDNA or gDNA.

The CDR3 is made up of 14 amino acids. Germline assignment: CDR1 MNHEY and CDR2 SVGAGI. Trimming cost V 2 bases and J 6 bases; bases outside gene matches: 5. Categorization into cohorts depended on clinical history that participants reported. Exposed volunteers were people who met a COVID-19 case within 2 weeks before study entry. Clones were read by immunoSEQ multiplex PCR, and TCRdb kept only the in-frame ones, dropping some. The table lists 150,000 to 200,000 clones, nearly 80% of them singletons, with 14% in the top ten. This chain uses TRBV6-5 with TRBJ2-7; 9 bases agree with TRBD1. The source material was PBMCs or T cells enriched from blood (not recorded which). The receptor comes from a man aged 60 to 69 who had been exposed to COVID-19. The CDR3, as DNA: TGTGCCAGCAGTTACGGAGTGGACAGGGGCGAGCAGTACTTC. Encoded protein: CASSYGVDRGEQYF.